The rows below give T cell receptor beta chains drawn from one sample of a study of blood T cells in healthy people across ages. TCRdb used MiXCR to reprocess the 5' RACE reads, holding one entry per CDR3 protein. The data contain about 1.8 million distinct CDR3 sequences, around half of them seen just once; the ten biggest clones take up 2.1%. Sequences were obtained from blood. The receptors were gathered from a woman aged 40-49 years in good health. CDR3s include the opening cysteine and the closing phenylalanine or tryptophan. D genes are given only for firm matches. Where a row states a size, it is once, few, many or the class of an expanded clone; other rows omit it.

size,length,J,D,V,CDR3,DNA
few,13,TRBJ2-5,.,TRBV28,CASNGQGLGGKYF,TGTGCCAGCAACGGACAGGGTCTGGGGGGGAAGTACTTC
.,19,TRBJ1-1,.,TRBV20-1,CSARDHLPPTGLVNTEAFF,TGCAGTGCTAGAGACCACCTTCCCCCAACAGGGTTAGTAAACACTGAAGCTTTCTTT
.,17,TRBJ1-5,.,TRBV5-6,CASRLRYRQDSNQPQHF,TGTGCCAGCAGATTACGATACCGGCAGGATAGCAATCAGCCCCAGCATTTT
.,16,TRBJ2-1,TRBD2,TRBV12-3/TRBV12-4,CASSLEAGGPFNEQFF,TGTGCCAGCAGTTTAGAGGCGGGGGGTCCATTCAATGAGCAGTTCTTC
.,14,TRBJ2-3,TRBD1,TRBV4-3,CASSHDRASDTQYF,TGCGCCAGCAGCCATGACAGGGCCTCGGATACGCAGTATTTT
.,15,TRBJ2-1,.,TRBV12-3/TRBV12-4,CASRPAGGQYNEQFF,TGTGCCAGCAGACCAGCAGGGGGGCAGTACAATGAGCAGTTCTTC
.,13,TRBJ2-1,.,TRBV3-1,CASSLHVDNEQFF,TGTGCCAGCAGCCTTCACGTGGACAATGAGCAGTTCTTC
.,14,TRBJ1-2,.,TRBV28,CASSSPSPRRDYTF,TGTGCCAGCAGTTCCCCGAGCCCCCGGCGGGACTACACCTTC
.,15,TRBJ1-4,.,TRBV2,CASNPLGGANEKLFF,TGTGCCAGCAATCCCCTGGGAGGCGCTAATGAAAAACTGTTTTTT
.,18,TRBJ1-2,.,TRBV6-2/TRBV6-3,CASSPNISRRRADYGYTF,TGTGCCAGCAGTCCTAATATTTCTCGGCGCAGAGCCGACTATGGCTACACCTTC
.,15,TRBJ1-1,.,TRBV20-1,CSARDLEGPNTEAFF,TGCAGTGCTAGAGATCTGGAGGGGCCGAACACTGAAGCTTTCTTT
few,15,TRBJ2-2,TRBD1,TRBV28,CASSFSDRASGELFF,TGTGCCAGCAGTTTTTCGGACAGGGCCTCCGGGGAGCTGTTTTTT
.,17,TRBJ2-4,.,TRBV28,CASSLWPETGAKNIQYF,TGTGCCAGCAGTTTATGGCCCGAGACGGGAGCCAAAAACATTCAGTACTTC
.,15,TRBJ2-7,.,TRBV5-1,CASSLGEPYSYEQYF,TGCGCCAGCAGCTTGGGAGAACCTTACTCCTACGAGCAGTACTTC
few,16,TRBJ2-7,TRBD1,TRBV5-1,CASSLSTQGSSYEQYF,TGCGCCAGCAGCTTGTCCACACAGGGGTCCTCCTACGAGCAGTACTTC
.,15,TRBJ2-1,TRBD2,TRBV15,CATSPRTSGSNEQFF,TGTGCCACCAGCCCTAGGACTAGCGGGAGCAATGAGCAGTTCTTC
.,15,TRBJ2-6,.,TRBV2,CASRSGLSGANVLTF,TGTGCCAGCAGGTCAGGGCTATCTGGGGCCAACGTCCTGACTTTC
.,14,TRBJ1-2,TRBD1,TRBV7-2,CASSSQTGSYGYTF,TGTGCCAGCAGCTCGCAGACAGGGAGCTATGGCTACACCTTC
few,15,TRBJ2-3,.,TRBV12-5,CASGLGGIGTDTQYF,TGTGCTAGTGGTTTGGGAGGGATCGGCACAGATACGCAGTATTTT
.,14,TRBJ2-7,.,TRBV20-1,CSARVPGINYEQYF,TGCAGTGCTAGAGTGCCGGGAATAAACTACGAGCAGTACTTC
many,13,TRBJ2-5,.,TRBV7-8,CASSLGGLGEQYF,TGTGCCAGCAGCTTGGGCGGACTGGGAGAGCAGTACTTC
few,14,TRBJ1-5,.,TRBV20-1,CSVQGEEGNQPQHF,TGCAGTGTACAGGGCGAGGAAGGAAATCAGCCCCAGCATTTT
.,17,TRBJ2-5,TRBD2,TRBV29-1,CSVELGRGAFLKETQYF,TGCAGCGTTGAATTAGGGCGGGGGGCTTTCCTAAAAGAGACCCAGTACTTC
.,16,TRBJ2-5,.,TRBV9,CASSTLAMAVQETQYF,TGTGCCAGCAGCACCCTCGCGATGGCGGTCCAAGAGACCCAGTACTTC
.,16,TRBJ2-1,TRBD2,TRBV27,CASGDLGRGERGEQFF,TGTGCCAGCGGGGACCTTGGGAGGGGAGAGAGGGGAGAGCAGTTCTTC
.,15,TRBJ2-3,TRBD2,TRBV20-1,CSARDLRTSSDTQYF,TGCAGTGCTAGGGATCTTAGGACTAGCTCAGATACGCAGTATTTT
.,17,TRBJ1-5,.,TRBV19,CASSIAIRGLINQPQHF,TGTGCCAGTAGTATCGCGATCAGAGGACTGATCAATCAGCCCCAGCATTTT
.,12,TRBJ2-5,.,TRBV24-1,CATSDFEETQYF,TGTGCCACCAGTGATTTTGAGGAGACCCAGTACTTC
.,17,TRBJ2-2,TRBD1,TRBV6-5,CASSYSIWTGNTGELFF,TGTGCCAGCAGTTACTCGATTTGGACAGGGAACACCGGGGAGCTGTTTTTT
.,14,TRBJ1-1,.,TRBV29-1,CSVEDPSEHSEAFF,TGCAGCGTTGAAGATCCCAGCGAACATAGTGAAGCTTTCTTT
.,15,TRBJ2-7,.,TRBV12-3/TRBV12-4,CASRFGLAESYEQYF,TGTGCCAGCAGATTCGGACTGGCCGAGTCCTACGAGCAGTACTTC
few,14,TRBJ2-5,.,TRBV6-6,CASSSTGTKETQYF,TGTGCCAGCAGTTCGACAGGAACAAAAGAGACCCAGTACTTC
once,15,TRBJ2-5,TRBD2,TRBV27,CASSPDGGGRETQYF,TGTGCCAGCAGCCCCGACGGGGGGGGGCGGGAGACCCAGTACTTC
many,12,TRBJ2-5,.,TRBV29-1,CSVVPRRETQYF,TGCAGCGTTGTCCCCCGAAGAGAGACCCAGTACTTC
.,16,TRBJ2-5,.,TRBV4-3,CASSQDLEQREGTQYF,TGCGCCAGCAGCCAAGATCTTGAACAAAGGGAAGGGACCCAGTACTTC
.,15,TRBJ2-7,.,TRBV28,CASSSTDSRIYEQYF,TGTGCCAGCAGTTCGACGGACAGCCGAATCTACGAGCAGTACTTC
.,15,TRBJ2-1,TRBD1,TRBV12-3/TRBV12-4,CASSLQGARNNEQFF,TGTGCCAGCAGCCTACAGGGGGCGAGGAACAATGAGCAGTTCTTC
few,13,TRBJ2-7,.,TRBV5-1,CASSLGSPNEQYF,TGCGCCAGCAGCTTGGGATCCCCCAACGAGCAGTACTTC
few,14,TRBJ2-7,.,TRBV28,CASSPDTGPIEQYF,TGTGCCAGCAGTCCGGACACTGGGCCCATCGAGCAGTACTTC
.,16,TRBJ2-5,TRBD2,TRBV6-1,CASSGLAGGSGETQYF,TGTGCCAGCAGCGGACTAGCGGGGGGATCGGGGGAGACCCAGTACTTC
.,13,TRBJ2-4,.,TRBV2,CASSESVRNIQYF,TGTGCCAGCAGTGAATCGGTTAGAAACATTCAGTACTTC
once,14,TRBJ1-5,.,TRBV7-8,CASSSYIADQPQHF,TGTGCCAGCAGCTCATATATAGCTGATCAGCCCCAGCATTTT
few,15,TRBJ1-2,TRBD1,TRBV29-1,CSVVPKGQGGHGYTF,TGCAGCGTTGTGCCAAAGGGACAGGGAGGACATGGCTACACCTTC
.,13,TRBJ2-3,.,TRBV20-1,CSAFRRSADTQYF,TGCAGTGCGTTCCGGAGATCAGCAGATACGCAGTATTTT
.,12,TRBJ1-1,.,TRBV6-2/TRBV6-3,CASRRTGGAAFF,TGTGCCAGCCGTCGGACGGGGGGGGCGGCTTTCTTT
few,15,TRBJ1-2,.,TRBV7-2,CASRNPGSNNYGYTF,TGTGCCAGCAGGAACCCAGGGAGTAATAACTATGGCTACACCTTC
.,16,TRBJ1-1,TRBD1,TRBV5-1,CASSRGDRVFSTEAFF,TGCGCCAGCAGCCGCGGGGACAGGGTCTTTAGCACTGAAGCTTTCTTT
.,17,TRBJ2-1,TRBD2,TRBV7-3,CASSPQGLARSYNEQFF,TGTGCCAGCAGCCCCCAGGGACTAGCGAGGTCGTACAATGAGCAGTTCTTC
once,18,TRBJ2-3,.,TRBV24-1,CATSDMDREQGFPDTQYF,TGTGCCACCAGTGATATGGACCGGGAACAGGGATTTCCAGATACGCAGTATTTT